This TCR beta chain was profiled in a study of response to subunit inactivated influenza vaccine. Study-wide results and limits: Researchers suggested that each seasonal influenza vaccination recruits few new T cells.

TCRdb re-analysed the RT-PCR reads in MiXCR, keeping a single row per CDR3 protein. The sample consists of about 610,000 distinct CDR3 sequences, around 13% of them appearing once. This clonotype was seen ten or more times. As yet, its antigen is unknown. Trimming took off 0 bases at V and 7 bases at J, with 13 bases between the two ends. This CDR3 contains 14 residues. CDR1 is DFQATT, CDR2 SNEGSKA, per germline (reference sequence). The sample in question was PBMCs from blood, obtained 11 to 12 days after vaccination. The clonotype was recovered from a middle-aged man who received an inactivated influenza vaccine. This chain connects TRBV20-1 to TRBJ1-5, with D unclear. CDR3 region: CSARDDGVPQPQHF. The CDR3 DNA follows: TGCAGTGCTAGAGATGATGGGGTACCCCAGCCCCAGCATTTT.